A single sample is the source of the 27 T cell receptor beta chains below, sequenced in a study of blood T cell repertoires in COVID-19. Sequencing was performed with immunoSEQ multiplex PCR; in TCRdb, only in-frame clones are kept and a portion is missing. The sample records some 200,000 clones, about 86% being singletons. The sample comprised peripheral blood. Source of these receptors: a man between 18 and 29 years old with active or convalescent COVID-19.

This rearrangement joins TRBV18 to TRBJ2-5; D is uncertain. CDR1 is KGHSH and CDR2 is LQKENI in the germline V gene. The ends were cut back, 3 bases at V and 4 bases at J, with 9 bases in the middle. CDR3 length equals 13 residues. CDR3 DNA: TGTGCCAGCTCACCTATTCTCCGAGAGACCCAGTACTTC. Translated: CASSPILRETQYF.

Only one count was recorded for this clone. The V and J genes are TRBV12-3 or TRBV12-4 and TRBJ2-3; 8 nucleotides agree with TRBD2. The trim removed 6 bases at V and 5 bases at J, leaving 4 bases unmatched. This CDR3 comprises 13 residues. The CDR3 coding sequence is TGTGCCAGCAGCGGGGGGGCAGGAGATACGCAGTATTTT. Translated: CASSGGAGDTQYF.

J is TRBJ1-6 and V is TRBV30, with 7 nucleotides matching TRBD1. In germline, CDR1 is GTSNPN, CDR2 SVGIG (reference sequence). V was pared by 2 bases and J by 7 bases, with 14 bases of the junction left unmatched. CDR3 length: 17 residues. The chain's CDR3 is CAWSFPRQGGYNSPLHF. Here the CDR3 DNA reads TGTGCCTGGAGTTTCCCCCGACAGGGCGGATACAATTCACCCCTCCACTTT.

This clone has only one observation. This rearrangement joins TRBV9 to TRBJ1-6; D not resolved. CDR1 and CDR2 (germline): SGDLS, YYNGEE. The V and J ends lost 2 bases and 9 bases respectively, with 9 bases between them. The CDR3 extends over 13 amino acids. The CDR3 DNA reads TGTGCCAGCAGCGTCGGTGAGGCTTCACCCCTCCACTTT. This gives the protein CASSVGEASPLHF.

The chain's CDR3 is CASSVGVIGGDTQYF. In DNA, the CDR3 is TGTGCCAGCAGCGTAGGCGTCATTGGAGGAGATACGCAGTATTTT. V gene TRBV9 combines with J gene TRBJ2-3, with D possibly matching TRBD2 (5 bases). The CDR3 sequence is 15 residues long. Germline V gives CDR1 SGDLS, CDR2 YYNGEE. The V gene lost 0 bases and the J gene lost 5 bases, with 13 bases spanning the gap.

CDR3 sequence: CASSPSGRGNNEQFF. The CDR3 coding sequence is TGTGCCAGCAGCCCCAGCGGGAGAGGAAACAATGAGCAGTTCTTC. The chain uses TRBV5-4 and TRBJ2-1, with TRBD2 matching over 8 bases. The CDR3 totals 15 residues. V was pared by 4 bases and J by 5 bases, with 8 bases of the junction left unmatched. Germline V gene data show CDR1 as SGHNT and CDR2 as YYREEE (reference sequence). Using reference TRBV5-4 and TRBJ2-1 for the parts outside the CDR3, the full variable domain is ETGVTQSPTHLIKTRGQQVTLRCSSQSGHNTVSWYQQALGQGPQFIFQYYREEENGRGNFPPRFSGLQFPNYSSELNVNALELDDSALYLCASSPSGRGNNEQFFGPGTRLTVL.

This clone appeared once. V is TRBV6-6 and J is TRBJ2-7; 8 nucleotides match TRBD1. With 8 bases clipped from V and 2 bases from J, the junction kept 8 bases outside the gene matches. This CDR3 contains 14 residues. The V gene's germline CDR1 is MNHNY and CDR2 SVGAGI (reference sequence). The CDR3 sequence: CASAIPGGAYEQYF. The CDR3 bases are TGTGCCAGCGCAATACCAGGGGGCGCCTACGAGCAGTACTTC.

This clone appeared a few times. The genes are TRBV18 and TRBJ2-1; D may be TRBD2 (6 bases). The germline CDR1 and CDR2 sequences are KGHSH and LQKENI. The CDR3 length is 14 residues. Trimming took off 4 bases at V and 4 bases at J, with 11 bases between the two ends. The CDR3 region has the DNA TGTGCCAGCTCACTCGGGGGAGATTACAATGAGCAGTTCTTC. Residues: CASSLGGDYNEQFF.

In this sample, this clone turned up once. This rearrangement joins TRBV5-4 to TRBJ1-4; no clear D. V lost 4 bases, J lost 3 bases, and 19 bases lay in between. CDR3 length: 17 amino acids. The germline V gene has CDR1 SGHNT and CDR2 YYREEE (reference sequence). The CDR3 loop reads CASSPGRSTLSNEKLFF. CDR3 bases: TGTGCCAGCAGCCCTGGGAGGTCCACGCTCTCTAATGAAAAACTGTTTTTT.

The rearrangement links TRBV7-9 to TRBJ2-1; 12 bases map to TRBD2. Germline CDR1 and CDR2: SEHNR and FQNEAQ (reference sequence). V lost 4 bases to trimming and J lost 4 bases; unmatched junction nucleotides: 2. The CDR3 length is 15 residues. The CDR3: CASSSSGREYNEQFF. The CDR3, as DNA: TGTGCCAGCAGCTCTAGCGGGAGGGAGTACAATGAGCAGTTCTTC.

Written as DNA, the CDR3 is TGCAGCGTTGAGCCTAGCGGGAGTCTTGGCGAGCAGTACTTC. The encoded protein is CSVEPSGSLGEQYF. J is TRBJ2-7 and V is TRBV29-1; TRBD2 matches at 10 bases. V gave up 3 bases and J gave up 6 bases; unmatched junction bases: 8. Germline lookup yields CDR1 SQVTM and CDR2 ANQGSEA. The CDR3 loop spans 14 amino acids.

The sample holds one count of this clone. J is TRBJ1-1 and V is TRBV11-2; D is undetermined. V was clipped by 8 bases and J by 5 bases, with 15 bases between them. This CDR3 is built from 13 residues. Germline assignment: CDR1 SGHAT and CDR2 FQNNGV. The CDR3: CASVLGPGTEAFF. Written as DNA, the CDR3 is TGTGCCAGCGTCCTAGGCCCCGGGACTGAAGCTTTCTTT.

The chain carries TRBV14 and TRBJ1-6; the D gene is possibly TRBD1 (5 bases). The CDR3 extends over 15 amino acids. The germline V gene has CDR1 SGHDN and CDR2 FVKESK. V shed 0 bases and J shed 4 bases, with 7 bases lying between them. The CDR3 bases are TGTGCCAGCAGCCAAGACAGGGTTTATAATTCACCCCTCCACTTT. Its protein is CASSQDRVYNSPLHF.

The chain carries TRBV28 and TRBJ1-6; D ambiguous. CDR1 and CDR2 from the germline V gene are MDHEN and SYDVKM. V lost 3 bases and J lost 6, with 9 bases in between. The CDR3 has 14 amino acids. CDR3 region: CASSLAGINSPLHF. The CDR3, as DNA: TGTGCCAGCAGTTTGGCAGGAATTAATTCACCCCTCCACTTT.

This clone was detected once. V usage is TRBV3-1 (or the pseudogene TRBV3-2) and J usage is TRBJ1-2; the D is unclear. The CDR3 is 13 amino acids. CDR1 LGHDT and CDR2 YNNKEL come from the germline V gene (reference sequence). V lost 4 bases, J lost 5 bases, and 11 bases lay in between. CDR3 coding DNA: TGTGCCAGCAGCCCCAGAGCGTTGTATGGCTACACCTTC. Translation: CASSPRALYGYTF.

The rearrangement uses TRBV18 and TRBJ2-3, with 8 bases lining up with TRBD2. Looked up from germline, CDR1 is KGHSH and CDR2 is LQKENI. The trim removed 6 bases at V and 2 bases at J, leaving 7 bases unmatched. This CDR3 comprises 15 residues. CDR3 bases: TGTGCCAGCTCGTCCCGGGAGGGATACACAGATACGCAGTATTTT. Its protein is CASSSREGYTDTQYF.

This clone was recorded a few times. The chain employs TRBV9 and TRBJ1-5; TRBD1 might be the D (6 bases). The CDR3 spans 15 residues. V was pared by 4 bases and J by 3 bases, with 14 bases between. The germline V gene encodes CDR1 SGDLS and CDR2 YYNGEE. The CDR3 sequence: CASSSGERINQPQHF. CDR3 coding DNA: TGTGCCAGCAGCTCAGGGGAACGGATCAATCAGCCCCAGCATTTT.

This chain connects TRBV3-1 (or the pseudogene TRBV3-2) to TRBJ2-1; no clear D gene. The germline V gene encodes CDR1 LGHDT and CDR2 YNNKEL (reference sequence). This CDR3 region has 15 residues. The germline V and J ends were trimmed by 0 bases and 3 bases, with 9 bases remaining between them. CDR3: CASSQDNTDYNEQFF. Here the CDR3 DNA reads TGTGCCAGCAGCCAAGATAACACCGACTACAATGAGCAGTTCTTC.

The chain is built from TRBV4-2 and TRBJ1-5; TRBD1 agrees at 12 bases. The germline gives CDR1 LGHNA, CDR2 YNFKEQ. V was clipped by 3 bases and J by 1 base; unmatched bases: 7. The CDR3 sequence is 18 residues long. The CDR3 DNA reads TGTGCCAGCAGCCAGGCCGGGACAGGGGGCGGGAGCAATCAGCCCCAGCATTTT. The encoded protein is CASSQAGTGGGSNQPQHF.

V usage is TRBV5-4 and J usage is TRBJ1-3, with D perhaps matching TRBD1 (6 bases). Germline assignment: CDR1 SGHNT and CDR2 YYREEE (reference sequence). The CDR3 contains 15 residues. Trimming took 4 bases from V and 4 from J, leaving 15 bases between them. The CDR3 protein is CASSGETGYGNTIYF. The CDR3 DNA sequence: TGTGCCAGCAGCGGCGAAACAGGGTACGGAAACACCATATATTTT. The variable domain in full, with the rest retrieved from reference TRBV5-4 and TRBJ1-3, is ETGVTQSPTHLIKTRGQQVTLRCSSQSGHNTVSWYQQALGQGPQFIFQYYREEENGRGNFPPRFSGLQFPNYSSELNVNALELDDSALYLCASSGETGYGNTIYFGEGSWLTVV.

In DNA, the CDR3 is TGTGCCAGCAGTTTTGGTAGGACAGGGTCGTTCGAGCAGTACTTC. It is translated as CASSFGRTGSFEQYF. The chain carries TRBV28 and TRBJ2-7; 8 bases are a match to TRBD1. Germline CDR1 and CDR2: MDHEN and SYDVKM. The CDR3 sequence is 15 residues long. J gave up 6 bases and V 3 bases, and 10 bases lay outside the gene matches.

The chain carries TRBV9 and TRBJ1-5; 7 nucleotides match TRBD1. Germline CDR1 SGDLS, CDR2 YYNGEE. After removal of 3 bases from V and 2 bases from J, the junction contained 5 bases not matched to a gene. CDR3 length: 15 amino acids. The CDR3 loop reads CASSGAQGRNQPQHF. CDR3 DNA: TGTGCCAGCAGCGGCGCACAGGGGCGCAATCAGCCCCAGCATTTT.

The V gene is TRBV5-1, the J gene TRBJ2-1, with 14 bases matching TRBD2. Germline assignment: CDR1 SGHRS and CDR2 YFSETQ. With 4 bases clipped from V and 3 bases from J, the junction kept 21 bases outside the gene matches. This CDR3 has 22 amino acids. The CDR3: CASSPGTSGRPIQRPNYNEQFF. CDR3 in DNA: TGCGCCAGCAGCCCCGGGACTAGCGGGAGACCCATCCAAAGACCCAACTACAATGAGCAGTTCTTC.

The chain employs TRBV2 and TRBJ1-2; D ambiguous. The V end was cut by 6 bases, the J end by 8 bases, with 16 bases between. Germline V lookup: CDR1 SNHLY, CDR2 FYNNEI. The CDR3 loop spans 13 amino acids. Written as DNA, the CDR3 is TGTGCCAGCAGCCTCGATTCGACGGGAGGCTACACCTTC. Protein product: CASSLDSTGGYTF.

This rearrangement joins TRBV6-5 to TRBJ1-2; a possible D gene is TRBD1 (5 bases). Germline assignment: CDR1 MNHEY and CDR2 SVGAGI. The CDR3 covers 15 residues. V was cut by 6 bases and J by 4 bases, with 18 bases left in between. The CDR3 coding sequence is TGTGCCAGCAGCTACACAGGCGACAGCGTCTATGGCTACACCTTC. As protein: CASSYTGDSVYGYTF.

The V call is TRBV3-1 (or the pseudogene TRBV3-2), the J call TRBJ1-3, with 8 bases identical to TRBD1. This CDR3 has 13 residues. Trimming removed 10 bases from V and 4 bases from J; junction bases left unmatched: 6. CDR1 and CDR2 from the germline V gene are LGHDT and YNNKEL (reference sequence). The CDR3 DNA sequence: TGTGCCACAGGGGGCCGGGGAGGAAACACCATATATTTT. It codes for CATGGRGGNTIYF.

In its sample, this clone was seen once. The chain employs TRBV19 and TRBJ2-1; 9 bases agree with TRBD1. CDR1 is LNHDA, CDR2 SQIVND, per germline (reference sequence). CDR3 size: 14 residues. After removal of 6 bases from V and 4 bases from J, the junction contained 4 bases not matched to a gene. The DNA for the CDR3 is TGTGCCAGTAGGACGGGACAGGGTTACAATGAGCAGTTCTTC. It translates to CASRTGQGYNEQFF.